The 21 T cell receptor beta chains in this list originate from one sample, sequenced in a study of control samples from healthy donors and cancer patients (dated by TCRdb to the early 2020s). The receptor library was made with the immunoSEQ multiplex PCR assay. TCRdb mirrors the immuneACCESS table, restricted to in-frame sequences. Some clones are absent from its copies; in checked studies, under half trace to an unresolved V gene, and the reason for the others is unknown. Counted in this sample were roughly 90,000 clones; 85% to 95% of them appeared once. The leading ten clones occupy approximately 1.5% of the sample. Sequenced: blood. The receptors were gathered from a woman in her twenties or thirties in good health.

J is TRBJ1-2 and V is TRBV19; D is possibly TRBD1 (6 bases). This CDR3 has 12 amino acids. From germline, CDR1 is LNHDA and CDR2 SQIVND (reference sequence). Trimming took 5 bases from V and 5 from J, leaving 9 bases between them. The CDR3 sequence: CASSRDTYGYTF. The DNA of the CDR3 is TGTGCCAGTAGTCGGGACACTTATGGCTACACCTTC.

This clone has a single count. DNA for the CDR3: TGTGCCACCAAAATCGGACAGAGGAACACCGGGGAGCTGTTTTTT. Its translation is CATKIGQRNTGELFF. V and J are TRBV6-5 and TRBJ2-2; the D gene is possibly TRBD1 (6 bases). CDR3 length: 15 amino acids. Per the germline V gene, CDR1 is MNHEY and CDR2 is SVGAGI. Trimming took 10 bases from V and 1 from J, leaving 16 bases between them.

Regarding this clone: Relative to the germline gene, one junction end is altered; a read error may explain this. Other DNA sequences of this sample code for an identical CDR3. J is TRBJ2-7 and V is TRBV3-1 (or the pseudogene TRBV3-2); tentative D call: TRBD1 (6 bases). The CDR3 runs 12 residues. The germline V gene encodes CDR1 LGHDT and CDR2 YNNKEL (reference sequence). The CDR3 coding sequence is TGTGCCAGCAGTCAAGGGGGTTACGAGCAGTACTTC. Amino acid sequence: CASSQGGYEQYF.

Note on this clone: One junction end disagrees with the germline gene, perhaps due to a read error. V usage is TRBV7-9 and J usage is TRBJ2-3; 8 bases agree with TRBD1. This CDR3 is built from 12 residues. In germline, CDR1 is SEHNR, CDR2 FQNEAQ (reference sequence). The CDR3 bases are TGTGCCAGCAGCTCCGCCGGGGACAGGTCGAATTTT. Translated, it gives CASSSAGDRSNF.

The chain joins TRBV5-4 to TRBJ1-3; D call uncertain. CDR3 length: 15 amino acids. V was shortened by 9 bases and J by 0 bases, with 16 bases between the two germline ends. The germline V gene has CDR1 SGHNT and CDR2 YYREEE (reference sequence). The CDR3 spells CATSGGSLSGNTIYF. DNA for the CDR3: TGTGCCACCTCTGGCGGTAGCCTCTCTGGAAACACCATATATTTT. Combining the CDR3 with reference TRBV5-4 and TRBJ1-3 gives the whole variable domain ETGVTQSPTHLIKTRGQQVTLRCSSQSGHNTVSWYQQALGQGPQFIFQYYREEENGRGNFPPRFSGLQFPNYSSELNVNALELDDSALYLCATSGGSLSGNTIYFGEGSWLTVV.

CDR3 DNA: TGTGCCTGGAGTAAGGACACCTCCTACGAGCAGTACTTC. Translating it yields CAWSKDTSYEQYF. The V call is TRBV30, the J call TRBJ2-7; a weak D match, TRBD1 (5 bases). V lost 2 bases and J 0 bases, leaving 8 bases between the germline ends. The germline gives CDR1 GTSNPN, CDR2 SVGIG (reference sequence). This CDR3 comprises 13 residues.

The chain employs TRBV6-4 and TRBJ2-3; D gene uncertain. V was pared by 3 bases and J by 6 bases, with 16 bases between. The CDR3 is 15 amino acids. Germline V CDR1 and CDR2: MRHNA, SNTAGT. CDR3 nucleotides: TGTGCCAGCAGTGAGGTGTTAGGGATGTGGGATACGCAGTATTTT. Translated: CASSEVLGMWDTQYF.

The J gene is TRBJ2-7, the V gene TRBV5-4, with TRBD2 matching 7 bases. Germline trimming cut 2 bases from V and 3 bases from J; bases unmatched to any gene: 8. Germline loops: CDR1 SGHNT, CDR2 YYREEE (reference sequence). The CDR3 is made up of 15 amino acids. The CDR3 reads CASSFPGKRGYEQYF. CDR3 DNA sequence: TGTGCCAGCAGCTTCCCGGGCAAGCGGGGCTACGAGCAGTACTTC.

This chain connects TRBV2 to TRBJ1-2; D not certain. V was trimmed by 8 bases and J by 0 bases, leaving 10 bases between them. The CDR3 consists of 13 residues. CDR1 and CDR2 (germline): SNHLY, FYNNEI. CDR3 protein: CASSPETNYGYTF. CDR3 bases: TGTGCCAGCTCCCCGGAAACTAACTATGGCTACACCTTC. The whole variable domain, remainder taken from reference TRBV2 and TRBJ1-2, is EPEVTQTPSHQVTQMGQEVILRCVPISNHLYFYWYRQILGQKVEFLVSFYNNEISEKSEIFDDQFSVERPDGSNFTLKIRSTKLEDSAMYFCASSPETNYGYTFGSGTRLTVV.

This rearrangement joins TRBV19 to TRBJ2-1; D is perhaps TRBD1 or TRBD2 (5 bases each). The germline V gene has CDR1 LNHDA and CDR2 SQIVND (reference sequence). CDR3 length equals 14 residues. The germline V and J ends were trimmed by 5 bases and 5 bases, with 13 bases remaining between them. The CDR3 bases are TGTGCCAGTAGTTTCGCGAGGGGAAACAATGAGCAGTTCTTC. Translated, it gives CASSFARGNNEQFF.

V gene TRBV7-8 combines with J gene TRBJ2-5, with D unresolved. The germline V and J ends were trimmed by 5 bases and 3 bases, with 13 bases remaining between them. The CDR3 is 14 amino acids. Germline CDR1 reads SGHVS; CDR2 reads FQNEAQ. In nucleotides, the CDR3 is TGTGCCAGCAGCATCCCAACAGAGGAAGAGACCCAGTACTTC. Amino acid sequence: CASSIPTEEETQYF. The whole variable domain, filled in from reference TRBV7-8 and TRBJ2-5, reads GAGVSQSPRYKVAKRGQDVALRCDPISGHVSLFWYQQALGQGPEFLTYFQNEAQLDKSGLPSDRFFAERPEGSVSTLKIQRTQQEDSAVYLCASSIPTEEETQYFGPGTRLLVL.

The chain employs TRBV11-3 and TRBJ2-1, with a weak D call TRBD1 (6 bases). Trimming left V 10 bases short and J 5 bases short, with 9 bases between. The CDR3 is made up of 11 amino acids. CDR1 SGHNT and CDR2 YENEEA come from the germline V gene. The CDR3 here is CAKGEDNEQFF. CDR3 nucleotide sequence: TGTGCCAAGGGGGAAGACAATGAGCAGTTCTTC. The whole variable domain, remainder taken from reference TRBV11-3 and TRBJ2-1, is EAGVVQSPRYKIIEKKQPVAFWCNPISGHNTLYWYLQNLGQGPELLIRYENEEAVDDSQLPKDRFSAERLKGVDSTLKIQPAELGDSAVYLCAKGEDNEQFFGPGTRLTVL.

The chain combines TRBV6-5 with TRBJ2-2; a weak D match, TRBD1 (6 bases). The germline V gene has CDR1 MNHEY and CDR2 SVGAGI. Trimming took 6 bases from V and 3 from J, leaving 11 bases between them. The CDR3 extends over 14 amino acids. Here the CDR3 DNA reads TGTGCCAGCAGATACAGGGCGGACACCGGGGAGCTGTTTTTT. This translates into CASRYRADTGELFF.

This chain joins TRBV5-4 and TRBJ2-6, with D uncertain. Germline assignment: CDR1 SGHNT and CDR2 YYREEE (reference sequence). V was pared by 4 bases and J by 3 bases, with 11 bases between. The CDR3 runs to 15 residues. The CDR3 bases are TGTGCCAGCAGCCCTACCTTAGATGGGGCCAACGTCCTGACTTTC. It encodes CASSPTLDGANVLTF.

The genes are TRBV15 and TRBJ1-1; TRBD1 matches 7 bases. The CDR3 has 15 amino acids. V shed 0 bases, J shed 4 bases, and the junction held 5 bases outside the gene matches. The V gene's germline CDR1 is LNHNV and CDR2 YYDKDF (reference sequence). The CDR3 nucleotides read TGTGCCACCAGCAGAGACCCCGGGACAGCCACTGAAGCTTTCTTT. Protein: CATSRDPGTATEAFF. The variable domain in full, completed from reference TRBV15 and TRBJ1-1, reads DAMVIQNPRYQVTQFGKPVTLSCSQTLNHNVMYWYQQKSSQAPKLLFHYYDKDFNNEADTPDNFQSRRPNTSFCFLDIRSPGLGDTAMYLCATSRDPGTATEAFFGQGTRLTVV.

The rearrangement uses TRBV18 and TRBJ2-7; TRBD2 matches at 12 bases. After removal of 3 bases from V and 2 bases from J, the junction contained 2 bases not matched to a gene. Germline CDR1 is KGHSH and CDR2 is LQKENI. The CDR3 covers 15 residues. CDR3 sequence reads: CASSPRTSGTYEQYF. In nucleotides, the CDR3 is TGTGCCAGCTCACCCCGGACTAGCGGGACCTACGAGCAGTACTTC.

The genes are TRBV11-3 and TRBJ2-5; no clear D. The CDR3 contains 12 residues. With 5 bases removed from V and 1 base from J, the gap between germline ends came to 5 bases. Germline values: CDR1 SGHNT, CDR2 YENEEA. Written as DNA, the CDR3 is TGTGCCAGCAGCAGTCCCCAAGAGACCCAGTACTTC. It specifies CASSSPQETQYF.

The rearrangement joins TRBV18 to TRBJ1-1; D ambiguous. V lost 0 bases to trimming and J lost 0 bases, with 8 bases between them. The CDR3 totals 15 residues. CDR1 is KGHSH and CDR2 is LQKENI in the germline V gene. This CDR3 reads CASSPPNGMNTEAFF. The CDR3 region has the DNA TGTGCCAGCTCACCACCCAACGGCATGAACACTGAAGCTTTCTTT.

This chain joins TRBV6-1 and TRBJ1-2; D not resolved. CDR1 MNHNS and CDR2 SASEGT come from the germline V gene. This CDR3 contains 14 residues. V was trimmed by 2 bases and J by 8 bases, leaving 15 bases between them. CDR3 amino acids: CASSEYPGGDGYTF. CDR3 DNA: TGTGCCAGCAGTGAATATCCGGGCGGAGACGGCTACACCTTC.

The chain employs TRBV12-3 or TRBV12-4 and TRBJ1-5; the D gene is possibly TRBD1 (6 bases). The CDR3 covers 13 residues. Deletions cut 6 bases from V and 5 bases from J, with 11 bases between. The CDR3 reads CASSKTGDQPQHF. Here the CDR3 DNA reads TGTGCCAGCAGCAAGACAGGAGATCAGCCCCAGCATTTT.

The chain recombines TRBV5-1 with TRBJ1-4; TRBD1 matches 8 bases. This CDR3 is 14 amino acids long. Per germline, CDR1 SGHRS and CDR2 YFSETQ. After removal of 4 bases from V and 8 bases from J, the junction contained 7 bases not matched to a gene. CDR3 nucleotides: TGCGCCAGCAGCAGCGACAGGGGTGGAGAAAAACTGTTTTTT. Protein: CASSSDRGGEKLFF.